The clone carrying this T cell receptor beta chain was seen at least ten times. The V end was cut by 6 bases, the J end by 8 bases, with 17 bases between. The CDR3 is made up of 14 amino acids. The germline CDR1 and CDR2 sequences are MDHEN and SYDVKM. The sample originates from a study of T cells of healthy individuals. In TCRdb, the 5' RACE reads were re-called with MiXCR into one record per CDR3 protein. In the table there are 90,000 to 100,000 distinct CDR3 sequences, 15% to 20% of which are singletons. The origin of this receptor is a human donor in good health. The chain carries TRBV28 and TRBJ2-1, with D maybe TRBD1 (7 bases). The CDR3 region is CASRQTGRIDEQFF. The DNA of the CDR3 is TGTGCCAGCAGACAGACAGGGAGGATAGATGAGCAGTTCTTC.